This TCR beta chain was found in a study of T cell responses to AZD1222 COVID-19 vaccine. Whole-study findings and limits: At study baseline, merely about 6 AZD1222 recipients were seropositive. In a largely white British group with more females than males, clonal diversity was possibly underestimated. CD4 TCRs covered the whole spike, strongest at regions 160-218 and 743-854. Spike-specific TCR depth and breadth grew after two AZD1222 doses.

TCRdb's copy holds only in-frame clones and misses some; the assay was immunoSEQ multiplex PCR. The repertoire has approximately 130,000 clones, about 90% of them found once; the top ten carry over 5%. Concerning this clone: The target antigen is unknown.

Germline values: CDR1 SGHVS, CDR2 FNYEAQ. This CDR3 has 15 amino acids. V was shortened by 5 bases and J by 4 bases, with 14 bases between the two germline ends. This TCR was recovered from an adult in good health. The sequencing used peripheral blood, collected on day 0 of AZD1222 vaccination. The chain couples TRBV7-6 to TRBJ1-4; the D gene is possibly TRBD1 (6 bases). CDR3 sequence (DNA): TGTGCCAGCAGCATTAACAGGGCCAATAATGAAAAACTGTTTTTT. It translates to CASSINRANNEKLFF.